A selection of T cell receptor beta chains follows, all from one sample in a study of T cells in Graves' hyperthyroidism and ophthalmopathy. TCRdb passed the multiplex PCR reads through MiXCR, listing each CDR3 protein once. The sample has over 300,000 distinct CDR3 sequences, roughly 13% seen once. The sequenced sample was blood. These receptors were collected from a middle-aged woman with Graves' ophthalmopathy. CDR3s include the opening cysteine and the closing phenylalanine or tryptophan. D genes are given only for firm matches. Not every row has a clone size; where given, it reads once, few, many or a size class.

v_gene	d_gene	len	j_gene	abundance	CDR3nt	CDR3aa
TRBV20-1	NA	15	TRBJ2-3	many	TGCAGTGCCTCCTCACTTACAGCTAGCACAGATACGCAGTATTTT	CSASSLTASTDTQYF
TRBV13	NA	16	TRBJ2-5	NA	TGTGCCAGCAGCCAGTGGGGGGGGGCGCGGATAGAGACCCAGTACTTC	CASSQWGGARIETQYF
TRBV28	TRBD1	13	TRBJ1-2	many	TGTGCCAGCAGCCGACAGGGAATGGTTGGCTACACCTTC	CASSRQGMVGYTF
TRBV6-2/TRBV6-3	TRBD2	14	TRBJ2-2	NA	TGTGCCAGCAGGTCGGGACTAGCGTCCGGGGGGCTGTTTTTT	CASRSGLASGGLFF
TRBV5-1	NA	17	TRBJ2-2	few	TGCGCCAGCAGCTTGAGAACCGCTCCTGCGAACACCGGGGAGCTGTTTTTT	CASSLRTAPANTGELFF
TRBV27	NA	15	TRBJ2-7	many	TGTGCCAGCAGTTTCGCTTTGGGGTTGTTCTACGAGCAGTACTTC	CASSFALGLFYEQYF
TRBV19	NA	16	TRBJ2-7	many	TGTGCCAGTAGTATAGCCTGGGGTCAGGGGAACTACGAGCAGTACTTC	CASSIAWGQGNYEQYF
TRBV9	NA	15	TRBJ2-7	few	TGTGCCAGCAGCGTAGGCGATAGCGGATCCTACGAGCAGTACTTC	CASSVGDSGSYEQYF
TRBV28	TRBD2	16	TRBJ2-7	many	TGTGCCAGCAGTTTATTAACTAGCGGGACAATAATCGCGCAGTACTTC	CASSLLTSGTIIAQYF
TRBV7-2	NA	14	TRBJ2-5	many	TGTGCCAGCAGCTTAGGTATAGGGTTGGAGACCCAGTACTTC	CASSLGIGLETQYF
TRBV19	NA	11	TRBJ1-1	once	TGTGCCAGTAGTAGCAGGGAGGAAGCTTTCTTT	CASSSREEAFF
TRBV6-1	TRBD2	16	TRBJ2-1	many	TGTGCCAGCAGTGAAGTTAGGGCGGGGGGGTTCGATGAGCAGTTCTTC	CASSEVRAGGFDEQFF
TRBV19	NA	16	TRBJ2-2	few	TGTGCCAGTAGTATAGGTTGGCGGGGGAACACCGGGGAGCTGTTTTTT	CASSIGWRGNTGELFF
TRBV29-1	NA	15	TRBJ2-7	many	TGCAGCGCAAAGGGGCTAGAAAGGAGCTCCTACGAGCAGTACTTC	CSAKGLERSSYEQYF
TRBV5-4	TRBD1	16	TRBJ1-2	few	TGTGCCAGCAGCTTGCAAGGACAGGGGGCGCGTTTTGGCTACACCTTC	CASSLQGQGARFGYTF
TRBV18	NA	11	TRBJ2-7	NA	TGTGCCAGCTCGAAGGGAGCCGAGCAGTACTTC	CASSKGAEQYF
TRBV7-2	NA	15	TRBJ2-1	many	TGTGCCAGCAGCTTCGACGGGAGCTCCTACAATGAGCAGTTCTTC	CASSFDGSSYNEQFF
TRBV6-9	NA	14	TRBJ1-2	few	TGTGCCAGCAGTTATAGAGGCCGGGAGAATGGCTACACCTTC	CASSYRGRENGYTF
TRBV3-1	TRBD2	16	TRBJ2-7	many	TGTGCCAGCAGCCCACCTACTAGCGGGAGGGACTACGAGCAGTACTTC	CASSPPTSGRDYEQYF
TRBV20-1	NA	14	TRBJ2-7	many	TGCAGTGCTAGAGAGGGGCGGGGGCTTTACGAGCAGTACTTC	CSAREGRGLYEQYF
TRBV7-2	TRBD2	16	TRBJ2-2	NA	TGTGCCAGCAGCTTTCAGGGCGGGGGGGCCGTCGGGGAGCTGTTTTTT	CASSFQGGGAVGELFF
TRBV9	TRBD1	14	TRBJ2-1	few	TGTGCCAGCAGCGCCGAGGGGACAGCCGATGAGCAGTTCTTC	CASSAEGTADEQFF
TRBV5-1	TRBD1	15	TRBJ1-2	NA	TGCGCCAGCAGCTTGGGGGACAGGAGGAACTATGGCTACACCTTC	CASSLGDRRNYGYTF
TRBV27	NA	14	TRBJ2-2	many	TGTGCCAGCAGTTTCGAGGCCGCTGGCGGGGAGCTGTTTTTT	CASSFEAAGGELFF
TRBV2	TRBD1	16	TRBJ1-4	NA	TGTGCCAGCAAGGGGACAGGGGGAGGAACTAATGAAAAACTGTTTTTT	CASKGTGGGTNEKLFF
TRBV3-1	TRBD2	18	TRBJ2-7	NA	TGTGCCAGCAGCCAATTTGGCGGGAGGGCCCCGCTCTCCTACGAGCAGTACTTC	CASSQFGGRAPLSYEQYF
TRBV2	NA	15	TRBJ1-2	many	TGTGCCAGCAGTGGGACGGGAACAGTTAACTATGGCTACACCTTC	CASSGTGTVNYGYTF